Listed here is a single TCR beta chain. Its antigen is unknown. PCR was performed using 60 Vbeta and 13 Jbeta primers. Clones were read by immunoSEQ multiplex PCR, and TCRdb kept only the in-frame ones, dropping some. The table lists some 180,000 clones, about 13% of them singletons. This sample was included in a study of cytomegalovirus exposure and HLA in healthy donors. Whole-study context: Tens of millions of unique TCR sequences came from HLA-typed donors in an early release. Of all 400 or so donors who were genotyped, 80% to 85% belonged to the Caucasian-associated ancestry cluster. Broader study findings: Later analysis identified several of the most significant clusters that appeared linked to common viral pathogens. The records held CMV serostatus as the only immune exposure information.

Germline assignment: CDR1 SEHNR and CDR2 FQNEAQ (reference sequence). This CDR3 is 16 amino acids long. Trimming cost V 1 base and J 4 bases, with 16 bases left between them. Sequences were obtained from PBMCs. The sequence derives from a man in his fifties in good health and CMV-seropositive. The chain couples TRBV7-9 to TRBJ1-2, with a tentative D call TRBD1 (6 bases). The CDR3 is CASSLGTTGFGYGYTF. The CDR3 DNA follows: TGTGCCAGCAGCTTAGGGACCACAGGGTTCGGCTATGGCTACACCTTC.